These T cell receptor beta chains were read from a single sample in a study of blood T cells in healthy people across ages. TCRdb passed the 5' RACE reads through MiXCR, listing each CDR3 protein once. The data show 1.5 million to 2 million distinct CDR3 sequences, under 30% seen once. Sequencing was carried out using blood. The source of these receptors is a woman in her thirties in good health. Each CDR3 is given with its conserved first and last residue. D genes are given only for firm matches. Clone size is not always given. Where it is, it says once, few, many or a class for expanded clones.

>TRBJ1-2|-|TRBV20-1|-
TGCAGTGCTAGTATGGGCTCCTTTAACTATGGCTACACCTTC
CSASMGSFNYGYTF
>TRBJ2-7|few|TRBV6-2/TRBV6-3|-
TGTGCCAGCAGGGTTATAGCGGGCAGGGGACCCTACGAGCAGTACTTC
CASRVIAGRGPYEQYF
>TRBJ1-2|-|TRBV2|TRBD1
TGTGCCAGCGGACAGGGCCCCGATGGCTACACCTTC
CASGQGPDGYTF
>TRBJ2-1|-|TRBV13|TRBD2
TGTGCCAGCAGCTTACACGGGAGGACCTACAATGAGCAGTTCTTC
CASSLHGRTYNEQFF
>TRBJ1-1|-|TRBV27|-
TGTGCCAGCAGGCGTCCCGGACAACCGAACACTGAAGCTTTCTTT
CASRRPGQPNTEAFF
>TRBJ2-1|few|TRBV5-1|-
TGCGCCAGCCAGGCGATTACAGGGTCATCGGGTGAGCAGTTCTTC
CASQAITGSSGEQFF
>TRBJ2-5|-|TRBV6-2/TRBV6-3|-
TGTGCCAGCAGAGCGGACGGGGTGGAGACCCAGTACTTC
CASRADGVETQYF
>TRBJ2-3|few|TRBV5-1|TRBD2
TGCGCCAGCAGCGAGCGGGGGCCGAGGACAGATACGCAGTATTTT
CASSERGPRTDTQYF
>TRBJ2-2|-|TRBV20-1|-
TGCAGTGCTAGTCCCGGGACTTACAACACCGGGGAGCTGTTTTTT
CSASPGTYNTGELFF
>TRBJ2-3|-|TRBV29-1|-
TGCAGCGTTGAAGATGAAGGAGGGGGCTCCGAGTATTTT
CSVEDEGGGSEYF
>TRBJ2-5|-|TRBV7-6|-
TGTGCCAGCAGCTTACGGCAGGGGGGGGAGCAAGAGCAGTACTTC
CASSLRQGGEQEQYF
>TRBJ2-7|many|TRBV10-3|TRBD1
TGTGCCATCGGCCTACAGGGGTACGAGCAGTACTTC
CAIGLQGYEQYF
>TRBJ2-2|few|TRBV4-3|-
TGCGCCAGCAGCCAAGATCTCTACGGAACCGGGGAGCTGTTTTTT
CASSQDLYGTGELFF
>TRBJ2-5|many|TRBV20-1|TRBD1
TGCAGTGCTAGGGAGACAGGGGTAGAGACCCAGTACTTC
CSARETGVETQYF
>TRBJ1-6|few|TRBV7-2|-
TGTGCCAGCAGCCCGAGCGAGAGAAATTCACCCCTCCACTTT
CASSPSERNSPLHF